Sequencing of this T cell receptor (beta chain) was carried out in a study of blood T cell repertoires in COVID-19. Study background: Nucleic acid was either cDNA or gDNA, and it came from T cells, B-cell-depleted T cells, or PBMCs.

V was pared by 6 bases and J by 4 bases, with 19 bases between. The CDR3 is 16 amino acids. Germline loops: CDR1 MNHEY, CDR2 SVGEGT. Authors' methods: Reference gene primer amplification yielded estimated nucleated cell counts. The table came from immunoSEQ multiplex PCR; TCRdb's copy has only in-frame clones and leaves some out. V, J and clone size were drawn from that table, and D and trimming were deduced from the DNA. There are 150,000 to 200,000 clones in the sample; 75% to 90% occur only once, and roughly 5% lies in the top ten. Participant age was roughly 18 to 89 years, and participants resided in about two dozen US areas. Up to 2 weeks before entering the study, exposed participants had met a COVID-19 case.

The sequence was collected from a man in his 70s who had been exposed to COVID-19. The genes are TRBV6-2 or TRBV6-3 and TRBJ2-1; D remains ambiguous. Specimen: PBMCs or T cells enriched from blood (not recorded which). Written as DNA, the CDR3 is TGTGCCAGCAGCTTTGATGATTCGAAGCCATACAATGAGCAGTTCTTC. Translation gives CASSFDDSKPYNEQFF.